This TCR beta chain was recorded in a study of human T cells and chemical hapten exposure (dated by TCRdb to about 2021). For the study in its entirety: For sensitization, 2% DPC in acetone was applied to a 2 cm by 2 cm area of upper inner arm skin. Most of the patients in the cohort were female, and the cohort covered alopecia areata with under or over 50% scalp involvement, alopecia totalis and alopecia universalis. Blood was sampled from patients pre-sensitization (week 0) and at 2, 6 and about 24 weeks after DPC sensitization. The study tracked peripheral blood TCR repertoire changes in vivo during primary and secondary sensitization to the hapten diphenylcyclopropenone (DPC) in alopecia patients. Throughout the study period of about 25 weeks, patients also received therapeutic DPC doses to the scalp every week. Patch testing was done on the upper back using Finn chambers containing 0.01% DPC, and results were scored after 6 days according to International Contact Dermatitis Research Group standards. Libraries were pooled for sequencing, and variation in per-sample TCR yields was attributed mainly to small differences in library volumes within the pool. Nearly 30 alopecia patients provided blood for TCR sequencing at one to four time points (pre-sensitization, 2, 6 and 24 weeks). What the research found in general, with its limitations: Significantly more large CDR3 similarity clusters were formed by expanded TCRs than by pre-sensitization or healthy control sets, consistent with antigen-driven responses. Because all patients had alopecia, a presumed autoimmune disease, the immune response of the patients might differ from that of healthy individuals. The number of PT1 expanded TCRs positively correlated with patch test score, significant at thresholds 8, 16 and 32 but not 4. No change with DPC sensitization was found in the number of TCRs above 1 in 1000 frequency, and no evidence of global repertoire structure alterations was found. Repeated subsampling changed both the strength of the expansion versus patch-test correlation and the threshold at which that correlation became significant.

To prepare the library, RACE was applied. The reads were generated on a NextSeq 500. Library preparation attached unique molecular identifiers to individual cDNA molecules for quantitative, reproducible TCR counting. For every blood RNA sample, sequencing covered both the TCR alpha and TCR beta chains. Per the authors' processing: The median number of TCRs per sample was 95,638, ranging from roughly 23,224 to 690,600. The Decombinator software suite was used to annotate V, J and CDR3 in the TCR reads. Every sample was subsampled to the same number of TCRs (28,000) for the PS versus PT1 abundance plots. TCRs were defined as expanded if absent before sensitization and observed at least eight times at the 2-week time point. The public sequencing data were trimmed at Q25 with fastp and processed into clonotypes with MiXCR by TCRdb, which kept only in-frame beta chains. Every entry covers one CDR3 protein and lists the most common genes and DNA from its rows. The V and J calls and clone size are TCRdb's, not the authors'. The sample table lists around 380,000 distinct CDR3 sequences, around 5% of them with a count of one. Of the sample, approximately 8.2% falls within the top ten clones.

This clonotype was seen at least ten times. Its antigen is still unknown. One base away there is no much larger clone; base qualities are not given. The meaning of the sample's time point label: pre-sensitization, week 0. This specimen's treatment or condition label, per the study, means: therapeutic diphenylcyclopropenone sensitization with weekly scalp DPC. Blood at each patch-test visit was drawn before the patch test was applied. Patients were considered eligible if aged 18 to 70, diagnosed with alopecia and deemed suitable for DPC therapy, and patients were excluded if pregnant. Total RNA was extracted from unfractionated whole blood collected in Tempus Blood RNA tubes. The source was whole blood, collected in connection with sensitization to the hapten diphenylcyclopropenone (DPC). This TCR derives from a woman under 30 with alopecia areata. Some clones in this sample may be carry-over from other donors' samples.

The DNA is TGTGCCAGCAGCATACAACTAGCGGGGGCAGAGACCCAGTACTTC. It is translated as CASSIQLAGAETQYF. Recombination connected TRBV7-2 to TRBJ2-5, with 11 bases in between that match TRBD2. The germline V gene sets CDR1 to SGHTA and CDR2 to FQGNSA. Including cysteine and phenylalanine, the CDR3 has 15 amino acids. The only DNA kept is the CDR3, 45 bases in frame from the first base. Compared with germline, V lacks 5 bases and J lacks 4 bases; bases without a gene match: 6.